This TCR beta chain is from a study of blood T cell repertoires in COVID-19 (TCRdb year 2020). Study-wide context: Samples from collaborators originated in the United States, Italy and Spain and spanned both the acute and convalescent phases of COVID-19. Nearly every sample came with metadata listing a de-identified subject ID, COVID-19 status, age in years and sex. The samples were drawn from two sources: the first 160 participants of the ongoing ImmuneRACE study, and 950 to 1,500 subjects contributed by 6 global collaborators. The material from the prospective study consisted of cDNA or gDNA derived from T cells, B-cell-depleted T cells, or PBMCs. The repertoires were released in a freely available public database meant as a resource for research on the immune response to SARS-CoV-2. Where available, HLA class I and class II types were taken from metadata supplied by the sample provider and were not determined by assay-based typing. Deeply sampled blood TCRbeta repertoires from subjects exposed to, actively infected with, or recovered from COVID-19 were included in the dataset.

TCRbeta CDR3 regions were amplified from genomic DNA using the immunoSEQ Assay, a bias-controlled multiplex PCR. Per the original workflow: The number of nucleated cells in each sample was estimated by amplification of reference gene primers within the assay. To quantify the absolute abundance of each unique TCRbeta CDR3 rearrangement, sequence reads were collapsed and filtered. For each sample, productive Simpson clonality was calculated by taking the square root of Simpson's diversity index across productive rearrangements. TCRdb took this table from immuneACCESS and kept in-frame rearrangements with V and J called. Such tables lack part of the clones; where checked against another copy, unresolved V genes explain under half of the gap, and the rest is unexplained. V and J calls plus clone size are reproduced from that table; the DNA served to infer D and trimming. The table for this sample lists some 70,000 clones; roughly 91% of them were counted only once. Approximately 7% of the sample lies in the top ten.

In the germline V gene, CDR1 corresponds to MNHEY and CDR2 to SVGAGI. Including cysteine and phenylalanine, the CDR3 has 14 amino acids. Only the CDR3 portion is preserved as DNA: 42 bases, with reading frame beginning at the first base. Between the V and J ends, shortened by 5 bases and 4 bases respectively, the junction contains 9 bases. One collaborating source in Seattle enrolled patients while the patients were actively infected and followed the patients over time throughout the course of disease. Each collaborating institution followed its own protocols to collect whole blood in K2EDTA tubes. For TCRbeta analysis, collaborators shipped samples as frozen whole blood, isolated PBMCs, or DNA extracted from either of those sample types. The paper's findings and limits, for the study overall: How much clinical and demographic metadata was included differed by source and by participant, and the metadata was provided uncurated.

Regarding this clone: Its binding antigen is unknown. No base quality information exists; no much larger clone differs at one position.

The sequence was collected from a man in his forties with COVID-19, enrolled during active disease. Sequenced material: peripheral blood. Recombination connected TRBV6-5 to TRBJ1-6; the D segment cannot be called with confidence. The nucleotides read TGTGCCAGCAGTCGCGAAGATTATAATTCACCCCTCCACTTT. This gives the protein CASSREDYNSPLHF.